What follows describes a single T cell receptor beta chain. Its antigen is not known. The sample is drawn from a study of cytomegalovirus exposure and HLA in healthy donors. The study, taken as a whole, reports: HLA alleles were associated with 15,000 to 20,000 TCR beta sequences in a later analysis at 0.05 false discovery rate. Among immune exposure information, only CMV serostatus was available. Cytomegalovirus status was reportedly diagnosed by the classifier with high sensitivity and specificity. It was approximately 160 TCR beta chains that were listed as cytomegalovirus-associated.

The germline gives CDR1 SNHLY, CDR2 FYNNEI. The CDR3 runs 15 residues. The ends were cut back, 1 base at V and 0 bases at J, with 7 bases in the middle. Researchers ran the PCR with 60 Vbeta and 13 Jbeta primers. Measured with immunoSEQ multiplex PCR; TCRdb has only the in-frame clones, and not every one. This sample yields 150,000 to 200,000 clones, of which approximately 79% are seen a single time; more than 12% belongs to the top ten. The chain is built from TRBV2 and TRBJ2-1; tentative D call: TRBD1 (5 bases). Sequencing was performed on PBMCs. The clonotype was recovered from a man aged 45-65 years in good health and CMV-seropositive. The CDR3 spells CASSEGRASYNEQFF. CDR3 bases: TGTGCCAGCAGTGAAGGCAGGGCCTCCTACAATGAGCAGTTCTTC. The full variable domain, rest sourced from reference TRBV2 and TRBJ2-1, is EPEVTQTPSHQVTQMGQEVILRCVPISNHLYFYWYRQILGQKVEFLVSFYNNEISEKSEIFDDQFSVERPDGSNFTLKIRSTKLEDSAMYFCASSEGRASYNEQFFGPGTRLTVL.